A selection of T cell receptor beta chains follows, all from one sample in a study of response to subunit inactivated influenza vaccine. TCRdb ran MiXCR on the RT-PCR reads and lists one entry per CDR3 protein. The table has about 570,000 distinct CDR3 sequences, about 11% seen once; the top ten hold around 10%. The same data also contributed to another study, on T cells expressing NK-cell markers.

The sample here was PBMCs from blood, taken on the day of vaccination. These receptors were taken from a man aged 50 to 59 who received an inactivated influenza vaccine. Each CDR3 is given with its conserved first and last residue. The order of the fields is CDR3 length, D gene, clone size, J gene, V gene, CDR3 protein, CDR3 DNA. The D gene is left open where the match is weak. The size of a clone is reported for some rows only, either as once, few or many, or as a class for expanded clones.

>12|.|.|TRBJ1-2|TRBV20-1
CSATGPPNGYTF
TGCAGTGCTACGGGCCCTCCTAATGGCTACACCTTC
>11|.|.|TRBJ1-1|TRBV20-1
CSAARRTEAFF
TGCAGTGCTGCGAGGAGGACTGAAGCTTTCTTT
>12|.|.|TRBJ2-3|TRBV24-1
CATSESPDTQYF
TGTGCCACCAGTGAGTCGCCAGATACGCAGTATTTT
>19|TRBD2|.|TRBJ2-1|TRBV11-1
CASSFASSGRNSRVGEQFF
TGTGCCAGCAGCTTTGCATCTAGCGGGAGGAATTCTCGGGTGGGGGAGCAGTTCTTC
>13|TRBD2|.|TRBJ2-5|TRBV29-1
CSVEGAGAVTQYF
TGCAGCGTTGAAGGAGCGGGGGCTGTGACCCAGTACTTC
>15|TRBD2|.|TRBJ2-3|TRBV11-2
CASSLGLAGLISQYF
TGTGCCAGCAGCTTAGGGCTAGCGGGGCTGATCTCGCAGTATTTT
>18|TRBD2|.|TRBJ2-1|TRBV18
CASSSRGLAGGSYNEQFF
TGTGCCAGCTCATCAAGAGGACTAGCGGGGGGGTCGTACAATGAGCAGTTCTTC
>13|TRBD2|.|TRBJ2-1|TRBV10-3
CAISKREIDEQFF
TGTGCCATCTCTAAGCGGGAGATCGATGAGCAGTTCTTC
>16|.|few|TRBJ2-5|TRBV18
CASSAASLRAEETQYF
TGTGCCAGCTCCGCAGCGAGTTTACGGGCAGAAGAGACCCAGTACTTC
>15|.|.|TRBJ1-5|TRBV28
CASSFGQTFNQPQHF
TGTGCCAGCAGTTTTGGTCAAACTTTCAATCAGCCCCAGCATTTT
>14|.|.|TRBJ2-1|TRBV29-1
CSVERQGSYNEQFF
TGCAGCGTTGAACGGCAGGGTTCCTACAATGAGCAGTTCTTC
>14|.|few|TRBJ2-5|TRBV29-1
CSVSSTSEQETQYF
TGCAGCGTTAGTAGTACCAGCGAGCAAGAGACCCAGTACTTC
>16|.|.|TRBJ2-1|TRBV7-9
CASSSGVWALGNEQFF
TGTGCCAGCAGCTCGGGCGTCTGGGCTTTAGGCAATGAGCAGTTCTTC
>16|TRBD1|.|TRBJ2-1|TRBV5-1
CASSWGTGSVSSEQFF
TGCGCCAGCAGCTGGGGGACAGGGTCCGTGTCGAGTGAGCAGTTCTTC
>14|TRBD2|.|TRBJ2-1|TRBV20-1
CSARGLAGGKEQFF
TGCAGTGCTAGGGGACTAGCGGGAGGAAAAGAGCAGTTCTTC
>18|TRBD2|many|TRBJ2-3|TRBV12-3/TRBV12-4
CASSLKASGGTSTDTQYF
TGTGCCAGCAGTTTAAAGGCTAGCGGGGGGACTAGCACAGATACGCAGTATTTT
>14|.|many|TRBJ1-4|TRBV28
CASSSTEFNEKLFF
TGTGCCAGCAGTTCGACGGAGTTTAATGAAAAACTGTTTTTT
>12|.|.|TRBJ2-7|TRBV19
CASSTWEYEQYF
TGTGCCAGTAGTACGTGGGAGTACGAGCAGTACTTC
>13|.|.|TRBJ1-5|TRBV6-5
CASSYSGVQPQHF
TGTGCCAGCAGTTACTCAGGGGTCCAGCCCCAGCATTTT
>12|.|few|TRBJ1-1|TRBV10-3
CATGWENTEAFF
TGTGCCACCGGGTGGGAGAACACTGAAGCTTTCTTT
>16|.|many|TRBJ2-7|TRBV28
CASRNAYGTDWIEQYF
TGTGCCAGCAGAAATGCGTACGGGACTGACTGGATCGAGCAGTACTTC
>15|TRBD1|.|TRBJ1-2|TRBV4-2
CASSHSLKGANGYTF
TGTGCCAGCAGCCACTCCCTGAAGGGGGCAAATGGCTACACCTTC
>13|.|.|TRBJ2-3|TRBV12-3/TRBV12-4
CASSTETGYTQYF
TGTGCCAGCAGCACCGAAACAGGATATACGCAGTATTTT
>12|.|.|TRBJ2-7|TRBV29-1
CSVVIGPYEQYF
TGCAGCGTTGTGATCGGTCCCTACGAGCAGTACTTC
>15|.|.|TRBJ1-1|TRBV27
CASTPRGSWNTEAFF
TGTGCCAGCACCCCCCGTGGCAGTTGGAACACTGAAGCTTTCTTT
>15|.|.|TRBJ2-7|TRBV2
CASSEDLGARYEQYF
TGTGCCAGCAGTGAAGATCTAGGGGCGCGGTACGAGCAGTACTTC
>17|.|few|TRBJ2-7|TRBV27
CASSLPSSDVASYEQYF
TGTGCCAGCAGTTTACCTTCCTCGGACGTAGCCTCCTACGAGCAGTACTTC
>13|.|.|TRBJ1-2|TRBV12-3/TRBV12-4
CASSLVGVYGYTF
TGTGCCAGCAGTCTCGTAGGGGTCTATGGCTACACCTTC
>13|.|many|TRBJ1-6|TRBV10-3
CAITPGSNSPLHF
TGTGCCATCACCCCGGGCTCTAATTCACCCCTCCACTTT
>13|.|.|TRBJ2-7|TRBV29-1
CSVSLGQLYEQYF
TGCAGCGTGAGCCTTGGACAGCTCTACGAGCAGTACTTC
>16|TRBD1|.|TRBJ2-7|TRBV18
CASSPPTGTGIYEQYF
TGTGCCAGCTCACCACCCACCGGGACAGGAATTTACGAGCAGTACTTC
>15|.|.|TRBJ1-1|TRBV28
CASSWAGEANTEAFF
TGTGCCAGCAGCTGGGCAGGGGAGGCTAACACTGAAGCTTTCTTT
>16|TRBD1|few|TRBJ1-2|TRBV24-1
CATSGTGTGLDYGYTF
TGTGCCACCAGTGGCACCGGGACAGGGCTTGACTATGGCTACACCTTC
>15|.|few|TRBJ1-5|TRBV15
CATSRDLGKNQPQHF
TGTGCCACCAGCAGAGATTTGGGGAAAAATCAGCCCCAGCATTTT
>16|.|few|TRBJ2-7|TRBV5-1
CASSLGPRGMENEQYF
TGCGCCAGCAGCTTGGGCCCAAGAGGCATGGAAAACGAGCAGTACTTC
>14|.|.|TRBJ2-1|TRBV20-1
CSASRGGGYNEQFF
TGCAGTGCTAGTCGTGGGGGCGGCTACAATGAGCAGTTCTTC
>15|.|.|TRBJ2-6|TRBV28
CSSSLRESGANVLTF
TGTTCCAGCAGTTTACGGGAATCTGGGGCCAACGTCCTGACTTTC
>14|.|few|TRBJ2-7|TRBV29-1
CSVAPAETSYEQYF
TGCAGCGTGGCCCCAGCGGAAACCTCCTACGAGCAGTACTTC
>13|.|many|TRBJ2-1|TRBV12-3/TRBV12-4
CASSFGIYNEQFF
TGTGCCAGCAGTTTCGGAATTTACAATGAGCAGTTCTTC
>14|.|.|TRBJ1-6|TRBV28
CASIWADGNSPLHF
TGTGCCAGCATATGGGCAGACGGAAATTCACCCCTCCACTTT
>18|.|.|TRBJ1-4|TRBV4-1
CASSQESTVEATNEKLFF
TGCGCCAGCAGCCAAGAATCAACAGTTGAAGCAACTAATGAAAAACTGTTTTTT
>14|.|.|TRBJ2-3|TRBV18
CASSPGAVTDTQYF
TGTGCCAGCTCACCAGGGGCAGTCACAGATACGCAGTATTTT
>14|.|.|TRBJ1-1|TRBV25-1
CASRGVGQATEAFF
TGTGCCAGCAGGGGGGTTGGGCAGGCCACTGAAGCTTTCTTT
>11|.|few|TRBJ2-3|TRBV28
CATRDTDTQYF
TGTGCCACCAGAGACACAGATACGCAGTATTTT
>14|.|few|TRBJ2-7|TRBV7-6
CASSPDPKDYEQYF
TGTGCCAGCAGTCCGGACCCCAAAGACTACGAGCAGTACTTC
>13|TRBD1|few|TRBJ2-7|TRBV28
CASRGQGAAEQYF
TGTGCCAGCAGAGGACAGGGGGCAGCCGAGCAGTACTTC
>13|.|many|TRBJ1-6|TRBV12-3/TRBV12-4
CASSLMGNSPLHF
TGTGCCAGCAGTTTAATGGGCAATTCACCCCTCCACTTT
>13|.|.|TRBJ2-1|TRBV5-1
CASKDSGVNEQFF
TGCGCCAGCAAGGACAGCGGTGTGAATGAGCAGTTCTTC
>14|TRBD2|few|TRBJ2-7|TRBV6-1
CATGLAGSTYEQYF
TGTGCCACCGGACTAGCGGGTTCCACCTACGAGCAGTACTTC
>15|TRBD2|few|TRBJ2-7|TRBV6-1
CASSEMAGGPYEQYF
TGTGCCAGCAGCGAGATGGCGGGAGGGCCTTACGAGCAGTACTTC
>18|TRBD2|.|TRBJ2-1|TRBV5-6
CASSSMSSGGARYNEQFF
TGTGCCAGCAGTTCTATGAGTAGCGGGGGGGCCAGGTACAATGAGCAGTTCTTC
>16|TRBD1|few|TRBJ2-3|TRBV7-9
CASSSTGVISTDTQYF
TGTGCCAGCAGCTCAACAGGGGTAATAAGCACAGATACGCAGTATTTT
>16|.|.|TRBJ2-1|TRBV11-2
CASSFPLGVSYNEQFF
TGTGCCAGCAGCTTCCCCTTGGGGGTCTCCTACAATGAGCAGTTCTTC
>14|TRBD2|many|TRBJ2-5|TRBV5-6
CASSLWTSEETQYF
TGTGCCAGCAGCTTATGGACTAGCGAAGAGACCCAGTACTTC
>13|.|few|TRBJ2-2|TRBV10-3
CAISGDVTGELFF
TGTGCCATCAGCGGGGACGTAACCGGGGAGCTGTTTTTT
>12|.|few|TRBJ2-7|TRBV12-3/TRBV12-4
CASSFTRGEQYF
TGTGCCAGCAGTTTCACGCGGGGAGAGCAGTACTTC